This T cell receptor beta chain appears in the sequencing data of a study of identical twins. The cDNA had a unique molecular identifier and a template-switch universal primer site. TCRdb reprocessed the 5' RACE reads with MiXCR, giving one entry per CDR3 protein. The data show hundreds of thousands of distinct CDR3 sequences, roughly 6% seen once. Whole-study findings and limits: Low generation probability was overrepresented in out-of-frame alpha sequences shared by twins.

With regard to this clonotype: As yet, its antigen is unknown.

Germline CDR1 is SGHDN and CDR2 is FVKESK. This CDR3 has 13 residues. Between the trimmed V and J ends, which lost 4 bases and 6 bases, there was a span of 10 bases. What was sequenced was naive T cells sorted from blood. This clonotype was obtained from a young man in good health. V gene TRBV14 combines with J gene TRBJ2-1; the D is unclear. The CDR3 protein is CASSPRVANEQFF. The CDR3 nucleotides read TGTGCCAGCAGCCCACGAGTAGCCAATGAGCAGTTCTTC.